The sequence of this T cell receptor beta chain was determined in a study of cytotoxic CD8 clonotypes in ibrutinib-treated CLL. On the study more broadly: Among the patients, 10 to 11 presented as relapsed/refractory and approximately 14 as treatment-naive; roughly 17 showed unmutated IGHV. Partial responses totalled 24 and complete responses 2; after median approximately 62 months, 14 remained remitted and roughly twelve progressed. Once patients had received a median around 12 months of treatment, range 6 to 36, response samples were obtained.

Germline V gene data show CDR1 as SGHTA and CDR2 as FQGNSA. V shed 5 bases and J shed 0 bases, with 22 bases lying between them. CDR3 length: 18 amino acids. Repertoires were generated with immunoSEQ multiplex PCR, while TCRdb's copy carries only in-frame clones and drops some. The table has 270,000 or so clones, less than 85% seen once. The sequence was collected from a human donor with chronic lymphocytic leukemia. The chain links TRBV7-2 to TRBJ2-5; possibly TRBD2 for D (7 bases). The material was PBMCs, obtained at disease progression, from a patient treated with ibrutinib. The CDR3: CASSPRGGGSYYQETQYF. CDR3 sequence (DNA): TGTGCCAGCAGCCCTAGAGGGGGGGGCAGCTACTACCAAGAGACCCAGTACTTC.